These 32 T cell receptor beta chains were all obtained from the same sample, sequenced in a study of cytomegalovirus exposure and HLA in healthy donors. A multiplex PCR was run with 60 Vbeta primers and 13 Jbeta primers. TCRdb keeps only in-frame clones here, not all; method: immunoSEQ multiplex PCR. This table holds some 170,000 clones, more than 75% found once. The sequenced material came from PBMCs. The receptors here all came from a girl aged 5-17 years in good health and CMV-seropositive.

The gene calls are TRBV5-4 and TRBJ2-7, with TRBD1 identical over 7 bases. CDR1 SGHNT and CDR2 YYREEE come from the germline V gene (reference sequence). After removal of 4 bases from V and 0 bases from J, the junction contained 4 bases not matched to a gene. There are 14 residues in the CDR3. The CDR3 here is CASSQDRISYEQYF. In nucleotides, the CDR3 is TGTGCCAGCAGCCAGGACAGGATCTCCTACGAGCAGTACTTC.

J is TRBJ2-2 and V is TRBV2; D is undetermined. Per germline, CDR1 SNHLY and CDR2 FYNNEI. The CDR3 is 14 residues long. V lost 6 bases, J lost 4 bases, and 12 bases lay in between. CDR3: CASRFLESTGELFF. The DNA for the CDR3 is TGTGCCAGCAGATTCTTGGAGTCCACCGGGGAGCTGTTTTTT.

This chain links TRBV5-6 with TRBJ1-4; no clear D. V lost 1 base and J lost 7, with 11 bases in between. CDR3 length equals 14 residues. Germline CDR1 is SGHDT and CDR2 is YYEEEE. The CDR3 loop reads CASSLFQASEKLFF. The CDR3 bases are TGTGCCAGCAGCTTGTTCCAGGCAAGTGAAAAACTGTTTTTT.

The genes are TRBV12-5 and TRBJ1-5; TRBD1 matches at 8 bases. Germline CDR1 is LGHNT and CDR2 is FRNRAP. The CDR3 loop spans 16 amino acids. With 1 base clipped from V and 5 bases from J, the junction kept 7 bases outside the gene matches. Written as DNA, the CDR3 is TGTGCTAGTGGTTTGGAAAGACAGGGGAATCATCAGCCCCAGCATTTT. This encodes CASGLERQGNHQPQHF.

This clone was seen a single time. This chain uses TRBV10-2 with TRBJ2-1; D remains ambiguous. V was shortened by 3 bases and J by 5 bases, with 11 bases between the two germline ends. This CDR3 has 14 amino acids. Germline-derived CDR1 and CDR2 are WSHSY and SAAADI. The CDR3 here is CASSDVFPHNEQFF. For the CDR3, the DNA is TGCGCCAGCAGTGATGTCTTCCCTCACAATGAGCAGTTCTTC.

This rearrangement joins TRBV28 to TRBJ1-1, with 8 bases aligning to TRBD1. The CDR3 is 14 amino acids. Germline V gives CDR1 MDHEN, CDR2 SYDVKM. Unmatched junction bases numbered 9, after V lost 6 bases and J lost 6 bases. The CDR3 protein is CASRPPSRGPEAFF. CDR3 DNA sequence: TGTGCCAGCAGGCCACCAAGCAGGGGGCCTGAAGCTTTCTTT.

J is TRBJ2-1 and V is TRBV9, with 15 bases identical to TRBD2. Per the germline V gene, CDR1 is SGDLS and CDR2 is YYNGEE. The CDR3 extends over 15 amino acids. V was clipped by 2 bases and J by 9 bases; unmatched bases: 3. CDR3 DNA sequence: TGTGCCAGCAGCGTGGGACTAGCGGGGGGTGGTGAGCAGTTCTTC. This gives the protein CASSVGLAGGGEQFF. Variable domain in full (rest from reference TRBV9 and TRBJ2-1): DSGVTQTPKHLITATGQRVTLRCSPRSGDLSVYWYQQSLDQGLQFLIQYYNGEERAKGNILERFSAQQFPDLHSELNLSSLELGDSALYFCASSVGLAGGGEQFFGPGTRLTVL.

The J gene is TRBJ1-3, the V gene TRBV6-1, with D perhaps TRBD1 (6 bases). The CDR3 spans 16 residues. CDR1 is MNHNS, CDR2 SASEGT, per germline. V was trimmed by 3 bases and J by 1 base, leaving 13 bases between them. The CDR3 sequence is CASSDLQGSSGNTIYF. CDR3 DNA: TGTGCCAGCAGTGATTTACAGGGATCTTCTGGAAACACCATATATTTT.

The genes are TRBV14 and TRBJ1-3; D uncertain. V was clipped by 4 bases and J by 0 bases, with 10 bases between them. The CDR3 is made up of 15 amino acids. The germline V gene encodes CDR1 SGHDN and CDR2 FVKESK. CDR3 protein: CASSLIASSGNTIYF. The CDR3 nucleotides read TGTGCCAGCAGCCTTATCGCCAGCTCTGGAAACACCATATATTTT.

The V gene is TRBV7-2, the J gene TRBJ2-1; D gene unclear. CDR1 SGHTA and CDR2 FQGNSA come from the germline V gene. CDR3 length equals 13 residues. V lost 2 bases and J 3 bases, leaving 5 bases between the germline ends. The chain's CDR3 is CASSLPHYNEQFF. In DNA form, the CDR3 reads TGTGCCAGCAGCTTACCCCACTACAATGAGCAGTTCTTC.

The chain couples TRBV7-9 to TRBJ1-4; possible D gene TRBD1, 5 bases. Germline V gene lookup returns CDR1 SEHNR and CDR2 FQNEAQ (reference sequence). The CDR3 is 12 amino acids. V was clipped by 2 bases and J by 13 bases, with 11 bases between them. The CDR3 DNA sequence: TGTGCCAGCAGCTTATCGAGAAGGGGACTGTTTTTT. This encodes CASSLSRRGLFF.

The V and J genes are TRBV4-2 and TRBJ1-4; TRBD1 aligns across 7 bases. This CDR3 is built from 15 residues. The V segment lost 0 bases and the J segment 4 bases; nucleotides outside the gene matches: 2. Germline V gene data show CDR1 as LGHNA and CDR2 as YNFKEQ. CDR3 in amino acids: CASSQDGTVNEKLFF. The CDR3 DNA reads TGTGCCAGCAGCCAAGACGGGACAGTTAATGAAAAACTGTTTTTT.

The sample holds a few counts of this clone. This CDR3 is CASRKLGTSGYEQYF. The CDR3 DNA follows: TGCGCCAGCAGGAAATTGGGGACTAGCGGCTACGAGCAGTACTTC. The chain has TRBV10-2 and TRBJ2-7; 11 bases match TRBD2. Germline V gene sequence: CDR1 WSHSY, CDR2 SAAADI. This CDR3 comprises 15 residues. V was pared by 6 bases and J by 3 bases, with 7 bases of the junction left unmatched.

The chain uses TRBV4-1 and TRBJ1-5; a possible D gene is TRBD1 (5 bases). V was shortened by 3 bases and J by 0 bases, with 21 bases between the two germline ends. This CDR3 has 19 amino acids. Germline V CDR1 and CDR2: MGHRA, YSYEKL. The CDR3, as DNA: TGCGCCAGCAGCCAGCGTATGGGGGTGGGGGGGGGTAGCAATCAGCCCCAGCATTTT. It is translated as CASSQRMGVGGGSNQPQHF.

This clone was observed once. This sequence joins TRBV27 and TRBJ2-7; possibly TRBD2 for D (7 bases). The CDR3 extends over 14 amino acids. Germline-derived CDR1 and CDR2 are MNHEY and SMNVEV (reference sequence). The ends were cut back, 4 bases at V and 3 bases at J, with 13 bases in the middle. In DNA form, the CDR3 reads TGTGCCAGCAGTTCGGCGGGGGCCCACTACGAGCAGTACTTC. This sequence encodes CASSSAGAHYEQYF.

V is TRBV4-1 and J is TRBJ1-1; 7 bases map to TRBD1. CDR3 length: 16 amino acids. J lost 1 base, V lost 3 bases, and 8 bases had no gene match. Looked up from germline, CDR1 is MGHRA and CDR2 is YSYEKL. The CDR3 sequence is CASSQLAGGSNTEAFF. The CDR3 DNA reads TGCGCCAGCAGCCAGTTGGCAGGGGGTTCGAACACTGAAGCTTTCTTT.

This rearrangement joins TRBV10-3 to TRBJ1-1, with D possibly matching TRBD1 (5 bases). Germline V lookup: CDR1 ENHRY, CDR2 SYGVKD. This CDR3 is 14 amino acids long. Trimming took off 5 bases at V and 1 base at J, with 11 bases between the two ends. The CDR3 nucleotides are TGTGCCATCAGTCAACGGGGGGGGAACACTGAAGCTTTCTTT. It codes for CAISQRGGNTEAFF.

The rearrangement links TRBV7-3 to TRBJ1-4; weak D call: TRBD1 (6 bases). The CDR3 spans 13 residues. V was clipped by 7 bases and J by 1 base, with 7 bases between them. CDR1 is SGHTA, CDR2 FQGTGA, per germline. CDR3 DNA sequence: TGTGCCAGCAACAGGGTAACTAATGAAAAACTGTTTTTT. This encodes CASNRVTNEKLFF.

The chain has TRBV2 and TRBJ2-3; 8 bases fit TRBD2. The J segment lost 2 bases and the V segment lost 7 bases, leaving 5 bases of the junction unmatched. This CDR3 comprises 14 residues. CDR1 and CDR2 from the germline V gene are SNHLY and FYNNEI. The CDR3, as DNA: TGTGCCAGCATGTGGCGGGGGGCCACAGATACGCAGTATTTT. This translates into CASMWRGATDTQYF. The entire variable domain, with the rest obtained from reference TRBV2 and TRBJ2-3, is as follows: EPEVTQTPSHQVTQMGQEVILRCVPISNHLYFYWYRQILGQKVEFLVSFYNNEISEKSEIFDDQFSVERPDGSNFTLKIRSTKLEDSAMYFCASMWRGATDTQYFGPGTRLTVL.

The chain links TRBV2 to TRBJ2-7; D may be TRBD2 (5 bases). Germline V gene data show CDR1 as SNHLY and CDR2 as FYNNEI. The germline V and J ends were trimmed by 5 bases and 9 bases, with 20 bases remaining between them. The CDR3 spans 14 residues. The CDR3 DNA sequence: TGTGCCAGCAGTACCACCGGTACTAGTCTCGTGCAGTACTTC. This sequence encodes CASSTTGTSLVQYF.

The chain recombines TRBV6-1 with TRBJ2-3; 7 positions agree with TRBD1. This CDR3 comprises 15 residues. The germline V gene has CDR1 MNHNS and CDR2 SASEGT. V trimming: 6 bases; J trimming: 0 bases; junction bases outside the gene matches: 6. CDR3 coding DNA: TGTGCCAGCAGCAGGAGACAGGGAAGCACAGATACGCAGTATTTT. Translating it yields CASSRRQGSTDTQYF.

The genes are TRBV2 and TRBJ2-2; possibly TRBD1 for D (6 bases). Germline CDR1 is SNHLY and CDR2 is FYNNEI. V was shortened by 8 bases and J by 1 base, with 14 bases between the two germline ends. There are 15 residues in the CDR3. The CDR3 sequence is CASGASGQNTGELFF. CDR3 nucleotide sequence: TGTGCCAGCGGGGCCTCGGGACAGAACACCGGGGAGCTGTTTTTT.

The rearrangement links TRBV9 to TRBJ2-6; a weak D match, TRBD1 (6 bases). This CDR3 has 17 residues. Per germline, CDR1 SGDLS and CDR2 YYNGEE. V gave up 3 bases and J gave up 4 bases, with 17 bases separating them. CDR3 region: CASSGFSQGSGANVLTF. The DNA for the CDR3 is TGTGCCAGCAGCGGTTTTTCACAGGGCTCCGGGGCCAACGTCCTGACTTTC.

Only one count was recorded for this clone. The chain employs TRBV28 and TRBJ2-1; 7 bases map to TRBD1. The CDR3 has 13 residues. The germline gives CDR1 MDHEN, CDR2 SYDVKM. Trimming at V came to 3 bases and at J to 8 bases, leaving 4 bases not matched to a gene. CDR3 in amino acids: CASSFDRVHEQFF. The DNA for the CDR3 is TGTGCCAGCAGTTTCGACAGGGTCCATGAGCAGTTCTTC.

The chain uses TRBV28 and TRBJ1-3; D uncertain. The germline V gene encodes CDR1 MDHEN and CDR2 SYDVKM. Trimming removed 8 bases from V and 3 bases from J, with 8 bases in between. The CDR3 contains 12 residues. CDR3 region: CASRGFGNTIYF. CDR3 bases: TGTGCCAGCCGGGGTTTTGGAAACACCATATATTTT.

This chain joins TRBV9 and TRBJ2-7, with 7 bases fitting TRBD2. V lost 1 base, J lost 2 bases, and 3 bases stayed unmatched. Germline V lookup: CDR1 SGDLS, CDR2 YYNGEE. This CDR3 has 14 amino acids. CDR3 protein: CASSVSSGPYEQYF. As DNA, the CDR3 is TGTGCCAGCAGCGTAAGTAGCGGGCCCTACGAGCAGTACTTC.

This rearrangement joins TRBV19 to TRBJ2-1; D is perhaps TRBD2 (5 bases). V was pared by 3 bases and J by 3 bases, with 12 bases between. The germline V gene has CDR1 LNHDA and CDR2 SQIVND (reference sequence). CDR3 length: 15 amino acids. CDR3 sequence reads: CASSMVGVGYNEQFF. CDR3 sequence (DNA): TGTGCCAGTAGTATGGTGGGAGTCGGCTACAATGAGCAGTTCTTC. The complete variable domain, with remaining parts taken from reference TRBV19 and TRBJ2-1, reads DGGITQSPKYLFRKEGQNVTLSCEQNLNHDAMYWYRQDPGQGLRLIYYSQIVNDFQKGDIAEGYSVSREKKESFPLTVTSAQKNPTAFYLCASSMVGVGYNEQFFGPGTRLTVL.

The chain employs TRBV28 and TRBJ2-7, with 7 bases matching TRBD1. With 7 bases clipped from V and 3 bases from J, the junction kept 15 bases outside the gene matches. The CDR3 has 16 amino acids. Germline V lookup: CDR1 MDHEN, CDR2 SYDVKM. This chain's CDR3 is CASTKTGNLGIYEQYF. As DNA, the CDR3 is TGTGCCAGCACTAAGACAGGGAACCTAGGGATCTACGAGCAGTACTTC.

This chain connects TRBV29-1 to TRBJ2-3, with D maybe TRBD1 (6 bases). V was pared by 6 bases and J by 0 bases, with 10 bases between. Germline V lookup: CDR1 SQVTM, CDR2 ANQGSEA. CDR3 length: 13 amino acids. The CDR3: CSVRTASTDTQYF. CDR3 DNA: TGCAGCGTCAGGACAGCTAGCACAGATACGCAGTATTTT.

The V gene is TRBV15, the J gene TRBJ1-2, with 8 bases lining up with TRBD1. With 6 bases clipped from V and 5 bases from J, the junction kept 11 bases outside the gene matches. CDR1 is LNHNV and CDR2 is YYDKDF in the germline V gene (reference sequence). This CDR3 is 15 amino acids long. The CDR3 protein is CATRQPGQEIYGYTF. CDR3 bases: TGTGCCACCAGACAACCGGGACAGGAGATTTATGGCTACACCTTC.

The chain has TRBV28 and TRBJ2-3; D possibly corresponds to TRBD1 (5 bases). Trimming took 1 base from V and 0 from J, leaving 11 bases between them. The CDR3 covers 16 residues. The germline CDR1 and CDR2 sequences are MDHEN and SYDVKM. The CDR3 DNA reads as TGTGCCAGCAGTTTATACGACAGTCCTAGCACAGATACGCAGTATTTT. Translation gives CASSLYDSPSTDTQYF.

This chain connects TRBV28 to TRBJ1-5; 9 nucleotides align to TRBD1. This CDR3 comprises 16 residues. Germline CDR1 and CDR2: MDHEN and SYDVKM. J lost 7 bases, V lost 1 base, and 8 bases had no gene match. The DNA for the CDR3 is TGTGCCAGCAGTTTATTGGACAGGGGAAGGCGACAGCCCCAGCATTTT. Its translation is CASSLLDRGRRQPQHF.